The clone carrying this T cell receptor (beta chain) came up many times. Its matching antigen is unknown. The data originate from a study of regulatory T cells in long-lasting Graves disease. As for the study in general: The antithyroid drugs taken by newly diagnosed Graves' patients had been used for under 3 months. Study-level results: Analysis covered peripheral blood alone, not thyroid tissue. Results may be inaccurate due to the small sample size. Persistent cases favored TRBV28, TRBJ1-2 and TRBJ2-5.

Germline CDR1 and CDR2: SGDLS and YYNGEE. V dropped 0 bases and J dropped 3; count of bases not matched to a gene: 5. There are 15 residues in the CDR3. Time point specified: newly diagnosed GD, antithyroid drugs for less than 3 months. Following extraction of RNA from PBMCs, that RNA was used to make the TCR library. In building TCR beta libraries, iRepertoire HTBI primers were used together with Arm-PCR of CDR3 regions. MiXCR, applied by TCRdb to the multiplex PCR reads, yields one record per CDR3 protein. The sample yields 250,000 to 400,000 distinct CDR3 sequences, over 15% seen once. The source of this sequence is a female donor with Graves disease. Here the sequenced sample was peripheral blood mononuclear cells (PBMCs), taken at new diagnosis, from a patient treated with antithyroid drugs. The chain links TRBV9 to TRBJ1-2, with 7 bases matching TRBD1. As DNA, the CDR3 is TGTGCCAGCAGCGTAGTGGCAGGGGGGCACTATGGCTACACCTTC. Protein: CASSVVAGGHYGYTF. The variable domain in full, completed from reference TRBV9 and TRBJ1-2, reads DSGVTQTPKHLITATGQRVTLRCSPRSGDLSVYWYQQSLDQGLQFLIQYYNGEERAKGNILERFSAQQFPDLHSELNLSSLELGDSALYFCASSVVAGGHYGYTFGSGTRLTVV.